The source of this TCR beta chain is a study of blood T cell repertoires in COVID-19. A few counts support this clone. Assay: immunoSEQ multiplex PCR; the TCRdb copy retains only in-frame clones and omits some. This sample has 120,000 to 150,000 clones, with around 83% found just once. The germline CDR1 and CDR2 sequences are LNHDA and SQIVND (reference sequence). The length of the CDR3 is 11 residues. With V trimmed by 4 bases and J by 8 bases, 1 base remained unmatched. Exposed volunteers were people who met a COVID-19 case within 2 weeks before study entry. The sequence was collected from a woman aged 50 to 60 who had been exposed to COVID-19. The specimen was PBMCs or T cells enriched from blood (not recorded which). This rearrangement joins TRBV19 to TRBJ1-2; TRBD1 aligns across 7 bases. The CDR3 region is CASSKGAGYTF. CDR3 nucleotide sequence: TGTGCCAGTAGTAAGGGGGCAGGCTACACCTTC.